This TCR beta chain was documented in a study of brain metastases from non-small cell lung cancer. On this clone: The same CDR3 is also encoded by other DNA sequences in this sample.

The protocol was immunoSEQ multiplex PCR, while the TCRdb copy is restricted to in-frame clones and leaves out a portion. The data show about 1,500 clones, around 89% seen once. Trimming cost V 2 bases and J 4 bases, with 6 bases left between them. The CDR3 contains 13 residues. CDR1 is LNHDA, CDR2 SQIVND, per germline (reference sequence). The sequenced material came from tumor-adjacent normal tissue. V usage is TRBV19 and J usage is TRBJ1-5; D remains unclear. The origin of this receptor is a donor aged 40 or older with non-small cell lung cancer. CDR3 DNA: TGTGCCAGTAGTATAATAGGAAATCAGCCCCAGCATTTT. Protein product: CASSIIGNQPQHF.